Below are 9 T cell receptor beta chains sequenced from a single sample in a study of blood T cell repertoires in COVID-19. TCRdb's copy holds only in-frame clones and misses some; the assay was immunoSEQ multiplex PCR. The top ten hold around 3% of the sample, which has under 150,000 clones, roughly 79% seen once. Input material: PBMCs or T cells enriched from blood (not recorded which). Source of these receptors: a woman between 45 and 60 years old who had recovered from COVID-19.

The CDR3 nucleotides are TGTGCCAGCAGCTTTTCGACAGAAGCTTTCTTT. Amino acid sequence: CASSFSTEAFF. The chain combines TRBV11-1 with TRBJ1-1; the D is unclear. CDR1 is SGHAT, CDR2 FQDESV, per germline (reference sequence). The ends were cut back, 3 bases at V and 8 bases at J, with 7 bases in the middle. CDR3 size: 11 residues.

CDR3 coding DNA: TGTGCCAGTAAGTGGGCTGAAAAACTGTTTTTT. Protein sequence: CASKWAEKLFF. The rearrangement joins TRBV28 to TRBJ1-4; D call uncertain. V dropped 9 bases and J dropped 7 bases, with 9 bases sitting between them. Germline V CDR1 and CDR2: MDHEN, SYDVKM. The CDR3 is 11 residues long.

This rearrangement joins TRBV3-1 (or the pseudogene TRBV3-2) to TRBJ2-5; the D gene is possibly TRBD2 (6 bases). The CDR3 consists of 14 residues. The germline V and J ends were trimmed by 5 bases and 4 bases, with 14 bases remaining between them. Looked up from germline, CDR1 is LGHDT and CDR2 is YNNKEL (reference sequence). The CDR3 DNA is TGTGCCAGCAGCGAATTAGCGGCCCGAGAGACCCAGTACTTC. Translated: CASSELAARETQYF.

The chain carries TRBV5-5 and TRBJ1-3; D uncertain. The CDR3 runs to 13 residues. CDR1 SGHKS and CDR2 YYEKEE come from the germline V gene (reference sequence). Trimming removed 5 bases from V and 0 bases from J, with 6 bases in between. This CDR3 reads CASRSFSGNTIYF. CDR3 DNA: TGTGCCAGCAGGTCGTTCTCTGGAAACACCATATATTTT.

The chain carries TRBV19 and TRBJ1-4; D is perhaps TRBD1 (6 bases). The V gene lost 4 bases and the J gene lost 0 bases, with 12 bases spanning the gap. CDR1 LNHDA and CDR2 SQIVND come from the germline V gene (reference sequence). The CDR3 covers 16 residues. The CDR3 is CASSTGQYATNEKLFF. The CDR3 DNA reads TGTGCCAGTAGTACCGGACAGTACGCAACTAATGAAAAACTGTTTTTT.

The chain links TRBV4-2 to TRBJ1-1, with TRBD1 matching over 7 bases. Germline V gene lookup returns CDR1 LGHNA and CDR2 YNFKEQ. The CDR3 has 13 residues. Trimming took 8 bases from V and 5 from J; bases not matched to a gene: 8. The CDR3 DNA reads as TGTGCCAGCGGTACAGGGGATCGAACTGAAGCTTTCTTT. It codes for CASGTGDRTEAFF.

The chain couples TRBV19 to TRBJ1-1, with D tentatively TRBD1 (6 bases). Germline V gives CDR1 LNHDA, CDR2 SQIVND (reference sequence). The V and J ends lost 5 bases and 5 bases respectively, with 21 bases between them. CDR3 size: 16 residues. As DNA, the CDR3 is TGTGCCAGTAGTTCCCCGATGTCAGGGGCAGATACTGAAGCTTTCTTT. Amino acid sequence: CASSSPMSGADTEAFF.

This chain links TRBV19 with TRBJ1-3, with D tentatively TRBD1 (5 bases). V gave up 8 bases and J gave up 0 bases, with 11 bases separating them. This CDR3 region has 14 residues. From germline, CDR1 is LNHDA and CDR2 SQIVND (reference sequence). This CDR3 is CASETGNSGNTIYF. DNA for the CDR3: TGTGCCAGTGAAACAGGCAACTCTGGAAACACCATATATTTT.

The chain links TRBV27 to TRBJ2-7, with 9 bases matching TRBD1. V shed 6 bases, J shed 1 base, and the junction held 7 bases outside the gene matches. Per the germline V gene, CDR1 is MNHEY and CDR2 is SMNVEV (reference sequence). This CDR3 has 15 residues. The CDR3 loop is CASRSTGGASYEQYF. CDR3 in DNA: TGTGCCAGCAGGTCTACAGGGGGCGCTTCCTACGAGCAGTACTTC.